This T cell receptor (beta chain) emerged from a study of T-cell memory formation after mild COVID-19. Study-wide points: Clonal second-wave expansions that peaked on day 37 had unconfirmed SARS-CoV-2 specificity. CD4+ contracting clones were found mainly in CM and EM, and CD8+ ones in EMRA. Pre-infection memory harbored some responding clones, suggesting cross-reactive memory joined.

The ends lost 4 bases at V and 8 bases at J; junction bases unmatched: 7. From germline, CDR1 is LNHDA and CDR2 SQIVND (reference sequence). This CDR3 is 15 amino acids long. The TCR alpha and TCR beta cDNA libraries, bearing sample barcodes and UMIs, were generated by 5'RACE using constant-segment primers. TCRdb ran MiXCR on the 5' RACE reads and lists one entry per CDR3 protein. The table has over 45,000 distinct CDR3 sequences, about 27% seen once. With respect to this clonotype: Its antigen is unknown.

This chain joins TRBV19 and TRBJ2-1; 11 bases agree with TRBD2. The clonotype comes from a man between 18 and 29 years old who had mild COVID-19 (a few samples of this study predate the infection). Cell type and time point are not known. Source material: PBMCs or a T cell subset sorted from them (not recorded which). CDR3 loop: CASSKLAGGKYEQFF. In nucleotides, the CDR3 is TGTGCCAGTAGTAAGCTAGCGGGGGGTAAGTATGAGCAGTTCTTC.